The 19 T cell receptor beta chains below come from one sample, sequenced in a study of shared clonotypes between healthy human individuals. Using immunoSEQ multiplex PCR, the repertoire was profiled, and TCRdb retains in-frame clones only, with some absent. This sample has 780,000 or so clones, with just under 75% found just once. The sample taken for sequencing was memory CD4+ T cells sorted from blood. Subset given: CD45RA-negative fraction. These receptors originate from a woman in her thirties in good health.

This clone was seen only a few times. J is TRBJ2-1 and V is TRBV28; no clear D gene. This CDR3 region has 13 residues. Between the trimmed V and J ends, which lost 8 bases and 5 bases, there was a span of 13 bases. Germline-derived CDR1 and CDR2 are MDHEN and SYDVKM. The CDR3, as DNA: TGTGCCAGCGTACCCATCCTGGACAATGAGCAGTTCTTC. Encoded protein: CASVPILDNEQFF.

The genes are TRBV30 and TRBJ1-6, with D perhaps matching TRBD1 (6 bases). The V end lost 4 bases, the J end lost 5 bases, and 9 bases lay between the germline ends. CDR1 and CDR2 from the germline V gene are GTSNPN and SVGIG (reference sequence). This CDR3 is built from 13 residues. The CDR3 region has the DNA TGTGCCTGGACGGGACAAAATAATTCACCCCTCCACTTT. It codes for CAWTGQNNSPLHF.

V usage is TRBV5-1 and J usage is TRBJ2-2; 8 positions match TRBD1. The CDR3 spans 14 residues. V dropped 4 bases and J dropped 6; count of bases not matched to a gene: 5. Germline V gene sequence: CDR1 SGHRS, CDR2 YFSETQ. CDR3 sequence (DNA): TGCGCCAGCAGCGCAGGGGGCGAGGCCGGGGAGCTGTTTTTT. Its protein is CASSAGGEAGELFF.

CDR3 nucleotide sequence: TGCGCCAGCAGCGAACAGCCATTTCCAGAAAAACTGTTTTTT. Translation gives CASSEQPFPEKLFF. The chain has TRBV4-1 and TRBJ1-4; D not certain. The V end was cut by 5 bases, the J end by 8 bases, with 15 bases between. The CDR3 contains 14 residues. Germline V gene sequence: CDR1 MGHRA, CDR2 YSYEKL.

In this sample, this clone turned up once. The chain links TRBV6-1 to TRBJ2-3; D possibly corresponds to TRBD2 (6 bases). The germline V and J ends were trimmed by 8 bases and 3 bases, with 15 bases remaining between them. There are 14 residues in the CDR3. From germline, CDR1 is MNHNS and CDR2 SASEGT. The CDR3 region is CASRRESGTDTQYF. CDR3 in DNA: TGTGCCAGCCGGAGAGAGAGCGGGACAGATACGCAGTATTTT.

V usage is TRBV7-6 and J usage is TRBJ2-2; a possible D gene is TRBD2 (6 bases). The CDR3 loop spans 16 amino acids. Trimming took off 5 bases at V and 1 base at J, with 14 bases between the two ends. Germline CDR1 SGHVS, CDR2 FNYEAQ. The CDR3 protein is CASSRFGGRNTGELFF. The CDR3 nucleotides read TGTGCCAGCAGCCGCTTTGGAGGGAGGAACACCGGGGAGCTGTTTTTT.

The rearrangement joins TRBV7-2 to TRBJ1-1, with D unresolved. With 2 bases removed from V and 0 bases from J, the gap between germline ends came to 10 bases. CDR1 is SGHTA, CDR2 FQGNSA, per germline. The CDR3 loop spans 15 amino acids. The CDR3 sequence: CASSLSGYLNTEAFF. In DNA, the CDR3 is TGTGCCAGCAGCTTATCAGGTTACTTGAACACTGAAGCTTTCTTT.

V and J are TRBV7-3 and TRBJ2-7; perhaps TRBD2 as D (6 bases). CDR1 is SGHTA, CDR2 FQGTGA, per germline. CDR3 length: 13 residues. Between the trimmed V and J ends, which lost 5 bases and 6 bases, there was a span of 14 bases. The CDR3 DNA sequence: TGTGCCAGCAGCCCAACCCCCGGGAGCGAGCAGTACTTC. It translates to CASSPTPGSEQYF.

A word on this clone: This same CDR3 is encoded by further DNA sequences in the sample. The gene calls are TRBV28 and TRBJ1-4; 7 bases are a match to TRBD1. CDR3 length: 14 residues. Per germline, CDR1 MDHEN and CDR2 SYDVKM. The V gene end was trimmed by 4 bases and the J gene end by 3 bases; junction bases not matched to a gene: 2. CDR3 loop: CASSYTGANEKLFF. The DNA for the CDR3 is TGTGCCAGCAGTTACACAGGGGCTAATGAAAAACTGTTTTTT.

This clone was seen repeatedly, ten times or more. The chain has TRBV7-2 and TRBJ1-5; tentatively, D is TRBD1 (6 bases). Per the germline V gene, CDR1 is SGHTA and CDR2 is FQGNSA. Trimming removed 5 bases at V and 0 bases at J, with 11 bases between. The CDR3 consists of 15 residues. CDR3 coding DNA: TGTGCCAGCAGCCTACAGGGTGGTAGCAATCAGCCCCAGCATTTT. Its translation: CASSLQGGSNQPQHF.

The rearrangement joins TRBV30 to TRBJ1-2; 7 bases map to TRBD1. V lost 3 bases to trimming and J lost 5 bases; unmatched junction nucleotides: 9. Looked up from germline, CDR1 is GTSNPN and CDR2 is SVGIG (reference sequence). The CDR3 is made up of 14 amino acids. CDR3 sequence: CAWRILAGGYGYTF. In DNA form, the CDR3 reads TGTGCCTGGAGGATCTTGGCAGGGGGATATGGCTACACCTTC.

The chain employs TRBV5-4 and TRBJ2-7; 14 bases fit TRBD2. CDR3 length: 15 amino acids. The ends lost 4 bases at V and 4 bases at J; junction bases unmatched: 4. Germline-derived CDR1 and CDR2 are SGHNT and YYREEE (reference sequence). CDR3 loop: CASSRGLAGVYEQYF. CDR3 in DNA: TGTGCCAGCAGCAGGGGACTAGCGGGAGTATACGAGCAGTACTTC.

Here the CDR3 reads CASSYRTSAETQYF. The CDR3 region has the DNA TGTGCCAGCAGCTACCGGACTAGCGCAGAGACCCAGTACTTC. V is TRBV7-2 and J is TRBJ2-5; 9 bases align to TRBD2. Germline values: CDR1 SGHTA, CDR2 FQGNSA. The CDR3 contains 14 residues. J was trimmed by 4 bases and V by 4 bases; bases with no gene match: 4.

The V and J genes are TRBV5-1 and TRBJ1-5, with a possible D match to TRBD1 (5 bases). The CDR3 length is 14 residues. Per germline, CDR1 SGHRS and CDR2 YFSETQ. The V and J ends lost 4 bases and 3 bases respectively, with 11 bases between them. CDR3: CASSLGTDNQPQHF. DNA of the CDR3: TGCGCCAGCAGCCTGGGGACCGACAATCAGCCCCAGCATTTT.

As for this clone: Other DNA sequences in the sample encode the same CDR3. V is TRBV30 and J is TRBJ2-5; D call uncertain. The CDR3 is 11 amino acids. With 0 bases removed from V and 4 bases from J, the gap between germline ends came to 3 bases. CDR1 is GTSNPN, CDR2 SVGIG, per germline (reference sequence). In nucleotides, the CDR3 is TGTGCCTGGAGTGTAATAGAGACCCAGTACTTC. This gives the protein CAWSVIETQYF. The whole variable domain, remainder taken from reference TRBV30 and TRBJ2-5, is SQTIHQWPATLVQPVGSPLSLECTVEGTSNPNLYWYRQAAGRGLQLLFYSVGIGQISSEVPQNLSASRPQDRQFILSSKKLLLSDSGFYLCAWSVIETQYFGPGTRLLVL.

The gene calls are TRBV5-4 and TRBJ2-2; 8 positions match TRBD2. J was trimmed by 7 bases and V by 0 bases; bases with no gene match: 8. The CDR3 consists of 16 residues. The germline V gene encodes CDR1 SGHNT and CDR2 YYREEE (reference sequence). The CDR3 reads CASSLAGTRSLGELFF. CDR3 sequence (DNA): TGTGCCAGCAGCTTGGCCGGGACTAGATCTCTCGGGGAGCTGTTTTTT.

This clone has just a few counts. The J gene is TRBJ2-1, the V gene TRBV5-1; D is unresolved. The germline gives CDR1 SGHRS, CDR2 YFSETQ. Trimming took off 4 bases at V and 3 bases at J, with 11 bases between the two ends. CDR3 size: 14 residues. The CDR3: CASSPSTNYNEQFF. Written as DNA, the CDR3 is TGCGCCAGCAGCCCTTCGACCAACTACAATGAGCAGTTCTTC.

This chain joins TRBV18 and TRBJ2-2; TRBD2 matches 10 bases. Germline assignment: CDR1 KGHSH and CDR2 LQKENI. The CDR3 spans 18 residues. The V segment lost 6 bases and the J segment 4 bases; nucleotides outside the gene matches: 14. CDR3 bases: TGTGCCAGCTCTCAAAACCCGGGACTAGCGAGACTCACCGGGGAGCTGTTTTTT. It yields the protein CASSQNPGLARLTGELFF.

The chain employs TRBV6-5 and TRBJ2-2, with D unresolved. Germline values: CDR1 MNHEY, CDR2 SVGAGI. The CDR3 has 13 residues. The V end lost 2 bases, the J end lost 9 bases, and 10 bases lay between the germline ends. The CDR3 spells CASSYDKIRELFF. CDR3 coding DNA: TGTGCCAGCAGTTACGACAAGATTAGGGAGCTGTTTTTT.